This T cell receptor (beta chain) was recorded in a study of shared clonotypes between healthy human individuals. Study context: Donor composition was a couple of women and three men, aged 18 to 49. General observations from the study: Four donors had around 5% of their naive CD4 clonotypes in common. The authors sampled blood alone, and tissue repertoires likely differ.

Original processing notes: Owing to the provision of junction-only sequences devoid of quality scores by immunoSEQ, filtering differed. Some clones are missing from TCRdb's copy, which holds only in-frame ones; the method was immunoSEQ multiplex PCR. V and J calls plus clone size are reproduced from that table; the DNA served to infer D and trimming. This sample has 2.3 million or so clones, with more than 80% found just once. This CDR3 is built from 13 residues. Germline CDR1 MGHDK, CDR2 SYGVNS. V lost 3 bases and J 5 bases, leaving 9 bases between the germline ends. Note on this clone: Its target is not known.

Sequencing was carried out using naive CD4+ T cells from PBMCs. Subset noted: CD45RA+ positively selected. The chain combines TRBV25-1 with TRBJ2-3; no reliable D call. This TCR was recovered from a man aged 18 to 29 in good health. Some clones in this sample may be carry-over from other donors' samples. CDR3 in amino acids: CASSDPGRDTQYF. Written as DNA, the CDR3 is TGTGCCAGCAGTGATCCCGGTAGAGATACGCAGTATTTT. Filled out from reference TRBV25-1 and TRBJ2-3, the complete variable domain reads EADIYQTPRYLVIGTGKKITLECSQTMGHDKMYWYQQDPGMELHLIHYSYGVNSTEKGDLSSESTVSRIRTEHFPLTLESARPSHTSQYLCASSDPGRDTQYFGPGTRLTVL.